Below are 32 T cell receptor beta chains sequenced from a single sample in a study of low-dose radiotherapy and immunotherapy resistance in tumors. The time point denotes: after trial treatment. The treatment denotes: LDRT plus nivolumab, ipilimumab, low-dose cyclophosphamide and aspirin (RACIN trial). cDNA synthesis used a TRAV/TRBV-specific primer set for both chains. TCR amplification ran 15 to 25 PCR cycles using constant-region and V-primer adapter primers. TCRdb itself ran the reads through MiXCR, one entry per CDR3 protein. The sample shows 40,000 or so distinct CDR3 sequences, less than 30% of them seen only once. The source material was PBMCs, sampled after low-dose radiotherapy plus immunotherapy. Receptors were obtained from a male donor with prostate cancer.

The genes are TRBV20-1 and TRBJ1-1, with 7 nucleotides matching TRBD1. The V segment lost 5 bases and the J segment 1 base; nucleotides outside the gene matches: 7. The CDR3 sequence is 14 residues long. Germline V CDR1 and CDR2: DFQATT, SNEGSKA (reference sequence). The CDR3 coding sequence is TGCAGTGCTCGGACGACAGGGAGGAACACTGAAGCTTTCTTT. This sequence encodes CSARTTGRNTEAFF.

Concerning this clonotype itself: This likely came from a read error, as a far larger clone is one base away. The V and J genes are TRBV5-1 and TRBJ2-7; 10 bases match TRBD2. Per germline, CDR1 SGHRS and CDR2 YFSETQ. This CDR3 spans 15 amino acids. J gave up 7 bases and V 3 bases, and 10 bases lay outside the gene matches. The CDR3 region is CASSSLAGAGNEQYF. Here the CDR3 DNA reads TGCGCCAGCAGCTCCCTAGCGGGAGCGGGCAATGAGCAGTACTTC.

The gene calls are TRBV6-5 and TRBJ2-1; D perhaps matches TRBD2 (7 bases). With 7 bases removed from V and 9 bases from J, the gap between germline ends came to 19 bases. CDR1 is MNHEY, CDR2 SVGAGI, per germline. The CDR3 has 14 residues. The CDR3 bases are TGTGCCAGCACCATAGGGGGGGGGCCCAGTGAGCAGTTCTTC. This codes for CASTIGGGPSEQFF.

V is TRBV6-2 or TRBV6-3 and J is TRBJ1-2, with 10 bases fitting TRBD1. The V gene's germline CDR1 is MNHEY and CDR2 SVGEGT. V dropped 5 bases and J dropped 7; count of bases not matched to a gene: 4. The CDR3 is 13 residues long. The DNA for the CDR3 is TGTGCCAGCAGTGATAGGGACAGGGGTGGCTACACCTTC. Its translation: CASSDRDRGGYTF.

This chain uses TRBV3-1 with TRBJ2-3; D gene uncertain. Germline loops: CDR1 LGHDT, CDR2 YNNKEL (reference sequence). The CDR3 runs 12 residues. The V and J ends lost 1 base and 4 bases respectively, with 3 bases between them. For the CDR3, the DNA is TGTGCCAGCAGCCAAGTGGCAGATACGCAGTATTTT. Amino acids: CASSQVADTQYF.

The chain employs TRBV18 and TRBJ2-3; the D is unclear. Looked up from germline, CDR1 is KGHSH and CDR2 is LQKENI. CDR3 length equals 14 residues. V lost 2 bases to trimming and J lost 0 bases, with 6 bases between them. The CDR3 region is CASSPGGSTDTQYF. The CDR3 bases are TGTGCCAGCTCACCAGGCGGTAGCACAGATACGCAGTATTTT.

This clonotype is large in the sample. The chain is built from TRBV28 and TRBJ2-2; D ambiguous. The CDR3 consists of 12 residues. The germline gives CDR1 MDHEN, CDR2 SYDVKM. The ends were cut back, 4 bases at V and 8 bases at J, with 8 bases in the middle. As DNA, the CDR3 is TGTGCCAGCAGTTCGGTCAGTGGGGAGCTGTTTTTT. The encoded protein is CASSSVSGELFF. Full variable domain (remainder filled in from reference TRBV28 and TRBJ2-2): DVKVTQSSRYLVKRTGEKVFLECVQDMDHENMFWYRQDPGLGLRLIYFSYDVKMKEKGDIPEGYSVSREKKERFSLILESASTNQTSMYLCASSSVSGELFFGEGSRLTVL.

This clonotype occurred many times. The chain uses TRBV4-1 and TRBJ1-1; no clear D gene. The CDR3 loop spans 12 amino acids. Trimming stripped 1 base from V and 4 bases from J, with 4 bases between. CDR1 is MGHRA, CDR2 YSYEKL, per germline. The CDR3 nucleotides are TGCGCCAGCAGCCAAGGATCCACTGAAGCTTTCTTT. Protein product: CASSQGSTEAFF.

Many counts were recorded for this clonotype. The rearrangement links TRBV19 to TRBJ2-2; the match to TRBD2 covers 10 bases. Germline lookup yields CDR1 LNHDA and CDR2 SQIVND (reference sequence). This CDR3 comprises 16 residues. With 6 bases clipped from V and 7 bases from J, the junction kept 11 bases outside the gene matches. The CDR3 sequence is CASRTTSGHLGGELFF. CDR3 in DNA: TGTGCCAGTAGGACGACTAGCGGGCATCTTGGCGGGGAGCTGTTTTTT.

Relative to its sample, this clonotype is medium-sized. The rearrangement links TRBV13 to TRBJ1-1; 11 bases line up with TRBD1. Germline values: CDR1 PRHDT, CDR2 FYEKMQ (reference sequence). V gave up 0 bases and J gave up 4 bases; unmatched junction bases: 4. The length of the CDR3 is 16 residues. The CDR3 sequence: CASSLGGTGGSTEAFF. CDR3 coding DNA: TGTGCCAGCAGCTTAGGCGGGACAGGGGGGAGCACTGAAGCTTTCTTT.

Concerning this clonotype itself: A far larger clone is a single base away, which makes a read error likely. The chain is built from TRBV6-8 and TRBJ1-2; 11 positions match TRBD1. This CDR3 region has 13 residues. The germline V gene encodes CDR1 MNHGY and CDR2 SAAAGT. The chain's CDR3 is CASSWTGGYGHTF. The CDR3 region has the DNA TGTGCCAGCAGTTGGACAGGGGGCTATGGCCACACCTTC.

Comment on this clonotype: This likely traces to a read error, being one base from a far larger clone. This CDR3 is CARSLGGINQPQHF. CDR3 DNA sequence: TGCGCCAGAAGCTTGGGAGGGATCAATCAGCCCCAGCATTTT. This chain joins TRBV5-3 and TRBJ1-5; D not resolved. TRBV5-3 is given ORF status, its function remaining uncertain. CDR3 length: 14 residues.

A note on this clonotype: It differs at one base from a far larger clone, so likely a read error. The chain uses TRBV27 and TRBJ2-1, with D unclear. The J call may be faulty, since TRBJ2-7 better matches the DNA end. The V gene's germline CDR1 is MNHEY and CDR2 SMNVEV (reference sequence). The CDR3 extends over 13 amino acids. Written as DNA, the CDR3 is TGTGCCAACAGTTTCGTATCCCCCCCCGAGCAGTACTTC. Its translation is CANSFVSPPEQYF.

This clonotype was seen ten or more times. The rearrangement links TRBV25-1 to TRBJ2-2; 9 bases agree with TRBD1. The V gene's germline CDR1 is MGHDK and CDR2 SYGVNS. With V trimmed by 6 bases and J by 2 bases, 13 bases remained unmatched. This CDR3 has 18 amino acids. CDR3 nucleotide sequence: TGTGCCAGCAGACCCAGTAAGGGGACAGGGACCAACACCGGGGAGCTGTTTTTT. This gives the protein CASRPSKGTGTNTGELFF.

This clonotype showed up many times. This sequence joins TRBV24-1 and TRBJ2-7; 10 bases line up with TRBD2. CDR3 length equals 15 residues. The germline CDR1 and CDR2 sequences are KGHDR and SFDVKD. V gave up 5 bases and J gave up 5 bases; unmatched junction bases: 8. The CDR3 is CATSAGGLAGDEQYF. The CDR3 DNA sequence: TGTGCCACCAGTGCCGGGGGGCTAGCGGGAGACGAGCAGTACTTC.

This clonotype turned up a few times. The rearrangement uses TRBV6-1 and TRBJ2-1; TRBD2 agrees at 15 bases. The ends lost 6 bases at V and 9 bases at J; junction bases unmatched: 3. The CDR3 is 14 residues long. Germline V gene data show CDR1 as MNHNS and CDR2 as SASEGT. CDR3 residues: CASRPGLAGGEQFF. The DNA for the CDR3 is TGTGCCAGCAGACCGGGACTAGCGGGAGGTGAGCAGTTCTTC.

This clonotype was detected many times. The CDR3 region is CASSQAGLAENEQFF. Written as DNA, the CDR3 is TGCGCCAGCAGCCAGGCGGGACTAGCGGAGAATGAGCAGTTCTTC. This chain connects TRBV4-1 to TRBJ2-1; 11 bases fit TRBD2. V shed 3 bases, J shed 7 bases, and the junction held 5 bases outside the gene matches. This CDR3 is 15 amino acids long. CDR1 is MGHRA and CDR2 is YSYEKL in the germline V gene.

This clonotype was seen many times. V is TRBV6-2 or TRBV6-3 and J is TRBJ1-2; D not certain. Germline V gene sequence: CDR1 MNHEY, CDR2 SVGEGT. This CDR3 comprises 12 residues. Between the trimmed V and J ends, which lost 7 bases and 7 bases, there was a span of 13 bases. CDR3 sequence reads: CASTPRTSGYTF. CDR3 DNA: TGTGCCAGCACCCCCCGCACGTCTGGCTACACCTTC.

The sample holds many counts of this clonotype. The chain joins TRBV12-3 or TRBV12-4 to TRBJ1-6; D gene unclear. V lost 5 bases to trimming and J lost 7 bases, with 12 bases between them. This CDR3 is 14 amino acids long. The CDR3 region has the DNA TGTGCCAGCAGTATGCCCGGCAGAAATTCACCCCTCCACTTT. Translation gives CASSMPGRNSPLHF.

This clonotype was seen ten or more times. The chain is built from TRBV4-1 and TRBJ2-1; 9 nucleotides agree with TRBD1. The CDR3 extends over 17 amino acids. Germline V CDR1 and CDR2: MGHRA, YSYEKL. The trim removed 0 bases at V and 8 bases at J, leaving 11 bases unmatched. The CDR3 spells CASSQDSDRGKTYEQFF. CDR3 in DNA: TGCGCCAGCAGCCAAGATAGTGACAGGGGGAAAACTTATGAGCAGTTCTTC.

This clonotype was detected ten times or more. This chain links TRBV7-6 with TRBJ2-1, with no clear D. This CDR3 has 17 residues. CDR1 is SGHVS and CDR2 is FNYEAQ in the germline V gene. With 1 base removed from V and 1 base from J, the gap between germline ends came to 14 bases. CDR3 protein: CASSLGVGSSSYNEQFF. The CDR3 DNA reads as TGTGCCAGCAGCTTAGGGGTGGGCAGTTCTTCCTACAATGAGCAGTTCTTC.

The chain links TRBV6-5 to TRBJ2-1; D possibly corresponds to TRBD2 (5 bases). Trimming left V 5 bases short and J 4 bases short, with 15 bases between. This CDR3 has 15 residues. The V gene's germline CDR1 is MNHEY and CDR2 SVGAGI. The CDR3 region has the DNA TGTGCCAGCAGTGGAAGCGGAGGCGGGTACAATGAGCAGTTCTTC. Its protein is CASSGSGGGYNEQFF.

The CDR3: CASSLEGERSGNTIYF. The CDR3 nucleotides are TGCGCCAGCAGCCTCGAGGGGGAACGCTCTGGAAACACCATATATTTT. This chain uses TRBV5-1 with TRBJ1-3, with a tentative D call TRBD1 (6 bases). V gave up 4 bases and J gave up 0 bases, with 14 bases separating them. Germline CDR1 reads SGHRS; CDR2 reads YFSETQ. This CDR3 has 16 residues.

CDR3 sequence (DNA): TGCAGTGCTCCGGGCCACGGCAACACCGGGGAGCTGTTTTTT. This gives the protein CSAPGHGNTGELFF. This rearrangement joins TRBV20-1 to TRBJ2-2; no clear D gene. Trimming removed 5 bases from V and 2 bases from J, with 12 bases in between. Germline-derived CDR1 and CDR2 are DFQATT and SNEGSKA (reference sequence). The CDR3 sequence is 14 residues long.

This clonotype has a count of ten or more. The V gene is TRBV20-1, the J gene TRBJ2-5; D remains unclear. The CDR3 runs 14 residues. Trimming left V 5 bases short and J 5 bases short, with 18 bases between. Germline V gives CDR1 DFQATT, CDR2 SNEGSKA (reference sequence). The CDR3 reads CSAEESRNGETQYF. The CDR3 nucleotides read TGCAGTGCTGAGGAAAGCAGGAATGGGGAGACCCAGTACTTC.

A note on this clonotype: A read error is likely here: a far larger clone is one base away. J is TRBJ2-4 and V is TRBV5-1, with 8 bases aligning to TRBD2. The J segment lost 13 bases and the V segment lost 5 bases, leaving 17 bases of the junction unmatched. Germline V gene sequence: CDR1 SGHRS, CDR2 YFSETQ. The CDR3 totals 15 residues. DNA of the CDR3: TGCGCCAGCAGTTACAGCGGGGGCCCGAACAATGAGCAGTACTTC. It codes for CASSYSGGPNNEQYF.

V usage is TRBV12-3 or TRBV12-4 and J usage is TRBJ1-6; TRBD1 aligns across 10 bases. The trim removed 7 bases at V and 7 bases at J, leaving 4 bases unmatched. This CDR3 spans 14 amino acids. CDR3 DNA: TGTGCCAGCACTAAGACAGGGGGCAATTCACCCCTCCACTTT. Its translation: CASTKTGGNSPLHF.

About this clonotype itself: A read error is the likely source, as a far larger clone sits one nucleotide away. The chain is built from TRBV10-2 and TRBJ2-7, with 9 positions matching TRBD2. The CDR3 covers 15 residues. Germline V CDR1 and CDR2: WSHSY, SAAADI. V shed 6 bases, J shed 7 bases, and the junction held 13 bases outside the gene matches. CDR3 coding DNA: TGCGCCAGCAGATCTTCTCTAGCGGGGTGGAATGAGCAGTACTTC. Its translation: CASRSSLAGWNEQYF.

This clonotype was observed at least ten times. The CDR3 region is CASSLSLLRQGTDTQYF. The CDR3 nucleotides are TGTGCCAGCAGTCTTAGCCTCTTACGACAGGGCACAGATACGCAGTATTTT. This chain connects TRBV27 to TRBJ2-3; tentatively, D is TRBD1 (6 bases). Trimming removed 5 bases from V and 1 base from J, with 19 bases in between. The CDR3 runs to 17 residues. Germline V gene sequence: CDR1 MNHEY, CDR2 SMNVEV (reference sequence).

This clonotype was seen ten or more times. This chain links TRBV15 with TRBJ1-5; possibly TRBD1 for D (5 bases). The V and J ends lost 0 bases and 7 bases respectively, with 19 bases between them. Per the germline V gene, CDR1 is LNHNV and CDR2 is YYDKDF (reference sequence). The CDR3 sequence is 17 residues long. The chain's CDR3 is CATSRDTRQGGGQPQHF. In DNA, the CDR3 is TGTGCCACCAGCAGAGATACAAGGCAGGGAGGCGGACAGCCCCAGCATTTT.

V and J are TRBV27 and TRBJ2-6, with D unclear. The germline V gene encodes CDR1 MNHEY and CDR2 SMNVEV (reference sequence). V was clipped by 2 bases and J by 0 bases, with 5 bases between them. The CDR3 has 15 residues. The CDR3 DNA is TGTGCCAGCAGTTTAACAGTCTCTGGGGCCAACGTCCTGACTTTC. This encodes CASSLTVSGANVLTF.

This clonotype has ten or more counts. The V gene is TRBV11-2, the J gene TRBJ2-7; maybe TRBD1 (5 bases). The CDR3 loop spans 16 amino acids. Germline V gene lookup returns CDR1 SGHAT and CDR2 FQNNGV. The V end was cut by 0 bases, the J end by 5 bases, with 17 bases between. For the CDR3, the DNA is TGTGCCAGCAGCTTAGATCTTTCGGCAGGGAAGGACGAGCAGTACTTC. It is translated as CASSLDLSAGKDEQYF. Full variable domain (outside the CDR3, taken from reference TRBV11-2 and TRBJ2-7): EAGVAQSPRYKIIEKRQSVAFWCNPISGHATLYWYQQILGQGPKLLIQFQNNGVVDDSQLPKDRFSAERLKGVDSTLKIQPAKLEDSAVYLCASSLDLSAGKDEQYFGPGTRLTVT.